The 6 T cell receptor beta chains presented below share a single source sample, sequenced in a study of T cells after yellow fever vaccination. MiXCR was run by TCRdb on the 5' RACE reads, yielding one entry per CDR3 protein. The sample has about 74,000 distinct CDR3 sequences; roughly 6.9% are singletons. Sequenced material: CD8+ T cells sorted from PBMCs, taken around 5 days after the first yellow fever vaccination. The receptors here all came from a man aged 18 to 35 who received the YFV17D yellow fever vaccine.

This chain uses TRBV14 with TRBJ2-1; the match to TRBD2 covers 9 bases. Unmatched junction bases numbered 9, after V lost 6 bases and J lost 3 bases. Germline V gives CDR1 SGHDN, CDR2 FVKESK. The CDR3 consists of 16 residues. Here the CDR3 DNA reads TGTGCCAGCAGACAACTTAGCGGGGGAGACTACAATGAGCAGTTCTTC. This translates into CASRQLSGGDYNEQFF.

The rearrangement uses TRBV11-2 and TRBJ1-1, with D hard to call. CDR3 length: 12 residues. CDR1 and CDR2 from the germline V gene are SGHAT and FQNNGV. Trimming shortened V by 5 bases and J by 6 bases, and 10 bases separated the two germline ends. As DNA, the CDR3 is TGTGCCAGCAGCCTAATGGGATCTGAAGCTTTCTTT. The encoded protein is CASSLMGSEAFF.

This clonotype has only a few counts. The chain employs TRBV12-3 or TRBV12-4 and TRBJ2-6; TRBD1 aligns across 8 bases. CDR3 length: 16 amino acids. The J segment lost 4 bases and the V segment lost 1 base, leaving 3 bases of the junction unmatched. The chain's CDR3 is CASSLEDRVGANVLTF. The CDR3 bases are TGTGCCAGCAGTTTAGAGGACAGGGTGGGGGCCAACGTCCTGACTTTC.

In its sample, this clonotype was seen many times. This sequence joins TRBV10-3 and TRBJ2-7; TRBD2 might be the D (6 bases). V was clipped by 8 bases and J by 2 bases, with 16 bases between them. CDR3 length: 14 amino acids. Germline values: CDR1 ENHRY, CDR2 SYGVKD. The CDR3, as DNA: TGTGCCATCGAGGACGGCGGGGATACCTACGAGCAGTACTTC. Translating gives CAIEDGGDTYEQYF.

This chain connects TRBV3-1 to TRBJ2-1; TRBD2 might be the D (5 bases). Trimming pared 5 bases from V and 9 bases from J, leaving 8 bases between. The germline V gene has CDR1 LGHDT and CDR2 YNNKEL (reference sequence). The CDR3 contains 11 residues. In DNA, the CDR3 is TGTGCCAGCAGCGCCGGACTTGAGCAGTTCTTC. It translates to CASSAGLEQFF.

CDR3 loop: CASSIAGGTEAFF. The DNA for the CDR3 is TGTGCCAGTAGTATAGCGGGGGGAACTGAAGCTTTCTTT. The chain carries TRBV19 and TRBJ1-1, with a possible D match to TRBD1 (5 bases). This CDR3 has 13 amino acids. V lost 1 base and J lost 5, with 8 bases in between. CDR1 LNHDA and CDR2 SQIVND come from the germline V gene (reference sequence).